This T cell receptor beta chain was documented in a study of beta chain features in type 1 diabetes (dated 2018 in TCRdb). About the investigation overall: Patients and healthy donors did not differ in mean age, gender distribution, total cell number or subset yield. Across all samples, some 99 million sorted cells were examined, and cell number per subset correlated strongly with RNA yield. The study compared TCRB repertoires of sorted circulating CD4+ T cell subsets between recently diagnosed type 1 diabetes patients and matched healthy donors. Regulatory and stem cell-like memory subsets were obtained from only 8 patients and roughly 8 healthy donors, while naive and central memory subsets were obtained from all 28 donors.

From the cysteine through the phenylalanine, the CDR3 covers 10 amino acids. Of all the DNA, just the CDR3 is kept, 30 bases in frame from base 1. V is clipped by 6 bases and J by 12 bases, and the sequence between their germline boundaries is 12 bases long. The CDR1 and CDR2 encoded by the germline V gene are SQVTM and ANQGSEA. Each donor gave one peripheral blood draw, averaging roughly 0.11 L, which was collected into heparinised tubes. A BD FACSAria II was used to sort naive, central memory, regulatory and stem cell-like memory CD4+ T cells with a panel that included CD45RO, CCR7, CD25, CD127, CD95 and CD27. A purity above 95% was achieved for all sorted populations. Right away, PBMCs were isolated by Lymphoprep density gradient centrifugation and were stained directly, with no culture step. So that batch effects would be minimized, each experiment stained and sorted samples in pairs, pairing one healthy donor with one patient.

Beyond this particular receptor, the publication reports: PCR might favor shorter templates, but patient and control samples were amplified and corrected together, so any skew would affect both groups equally. Because cDNA was sequenced instead of genomic DNA, highly expressing activated cells could be over-represented, though the groups showed no difference in activation or CD3 levels. At VDJ recombination sites, type 1 diabetes patients had fewer insertions and more deleted nucleotides, which implies abnormalities in thymic rearrangement. Naive, central memory and regulatory TCRB repertoires appeared more similar among patients than among healthy donors. In all four CD4+ subsets, TCRB CDR3 length was moderately but significantly shorter in type 1 diabetes patients. Only small numbers of individuals were included in the HLA sub-analyses, which left unresolved whether HLA type had any influence on TCRB rearrangement.

A word on this clone: Which antigen it targets is not known. Base quality data are lacking; no much larger clone is found one base away.

All of the isolated RNA was reverse transcribed with the High Capacity cDNA Reverse Transcription Kit, so expressed TCRB transcripts were sequenced. Deep immunoSEQ sequencing was performed on naive, central memory and regulatory T cell samples, with an average of roughly 3.5 million total reads per sample. After sorted cells were lysed in RLT buffer, RNA was extracted with DNase-treated RNeasy Micro or Mini kits, with the choice depending on cell number. To prevent cross-contamination, every cell subset was processed on its own, while patient and healthy donor samples were processed together. Using the immunoSEQ multiplex PCR, TCRB sequences were amplified from cDNA into 87-bp fragments spanning the CDR3 region. Amplicons were sequenced on the Illumina HiSeq platform. As for the original processing: PCR bias was corrected computationally using synthetic template baselines, and reads within Hamming distance 2 were collapsed, with unmergeable singletons discarded. Reads were aligned against IMGT to assign V, D and J genes, CDR3 length and insertions or deletions at six rearrangement sites. Within each subset, clonotype counts were normalized to the number of sorted cells before true diversity and Gini coefficients were calculated with the tcR R package. Repertoire sharing was quantified using the overlap coefficient calculated on TCRB nucleotide sequences. Out-of-frame TCRB sequences from naive cells were analyzed to stand in for the pre-selection repertoire. TCRdb carries this immuneACCESS record with in-frame sequences only. Its versions omit some clonotypes, under half of them owing to an unresolved V gene in the studies checked, with the rest unexplained. V and J calls and clone size are copied from that table; D and trimming were computed from the DNA. This sample gives around 310,000 clones in total; 9.5% to 12% of them show up just once. The ten largest account for about 0.015% of the sample.

Sequenced: naive CD4+ T cells from blood. The meaning of the sample's cell subset or site label: true naive CD4+ T cells. The clonotype was recovered from a woman under 40 in good health. The rearrangement joined TRBV29-1 to TRBJ2-1; the D segment could be TRBD1, given 6 matching bases. CDR3 region: CSVDSPRQFF. In nucleotide form, the sequence is TGCAGCGTGGACAGTCCAAGGCAGTTCTTC.